The sequence of this TCR beta chain was determined in a study of T cells in tumors after PD-1 blockade. Overall study: Treatment was either pembrolizumab 200 mg every 3 weeks or cemiplimab 350 mg every 2 weeks. Mean per blood sample: some 100,000 templates (24,679-257,772), 36,536 unique clonotypes.

Sequencing used immunoSEQ multiplex PCR; TCRdb keeps in-frame clones, though not all of them. Of approximately 45,000 clones in the sample, under 85% are singletons; the top ten hold around 9.3%. Germline V gene lookup returns CDR1 SGHNT and CDR2 YYREEE (reference sequence). Trimming left V 4 bases short and J 0 bases short, with 16 bases between. The CDR3 covers 17 residues. V is TRBV5-4 and J is TRBJ2-2; maybe TRBD2 (6 bases). The sample consisted of PBMCs, taken before anti-PD-1 therapy. This clonotype was obtained from a human donor with advanced basal cell or squamous cell carcinoma (not recorded which). CDR3 region: CASSLGGTLANTGELFF. The CDR3 DNA is TGTGCCAGCAGCCTGGGGGGTACCTTAGCGAACACCGGGGAGCTGTTTTTT.